This TCR beta chain was documented in a study of T cell responses to AZD1222 COVID-19 vaccine (TCRdb year 2021). About the investigation overall: AZD1222 recipients given second doses at about 4 weeks or at about 12 weeks were pooled, since spike-specific TCR depth and breadth were not found to differ between the two schedules. Trial participants were enrolled by age into subgroups of 18-55, 56-69 and 70-plus years, and around 140, 26 and 57 TCR-sequenced participants, respectively, were included in these subgroups. A total of more than 230 trial participants underwent TCR sequencing, of whom some 210 received two doses of AZD1222 and some 25 received two doses of the MenACWY control vaccine. The research as a whole found: Because no day 14 peak-response samples were available, repertoires were characterized only after the peak T cell response. A significant rise in spike-specific TCR breadth and depth was observed after two AZD1222 doses relative to day 0 and relative to MenACWY recipients. CD4 TCRs associated with the vaccine covered the entire spike protein, and the dominant responses were in regions 160-218 and 743-854. Reportedly, almost half of the unique spike-specific TCRs recognized epitopes lying outside the regions that are mutated in the B.1.351 and B.1.1.7 variants. The 56-69-year group was small, and its depth increase did not reach significance, likely because of low power. Most participants were white British and females outnumbered males, and the authors suggested that clonal diversity may have been underestimated. Conclusions about previously exposed vaccinees are limited, since just five to seven AZD1222 recipients were seropositive for SARS-CoV-2 at baseline.

The CDR3 regions of human TCRbeta chains were analyzed by immunosequencing. For the original study's pipeline: Repertoire TCRs were checked for matches against a reference library of SARS-CoV-2-specific TCRs that had been generated using the MIRA antigen-specificity platform. Breadth was defined as the fraction of unique TCRs that were SARS-CoV-2-associated, and depth was defined as the fraction of total T cells that were SARS-CoV-2-associated. Using the MIRA data, each spike-specific TCR was mapped to the spike region that the TCR reacts to and placed in a CD4 or CD8 class. Log10-transformed breadth and depth values were compared by one-way ANOVA with Sidak's multiple comparisons tests. The table comes from immuneACCESS by way of TCRdb, which keeps in-frame sequences with V and J called. Part of the clones is missing from these tables; in studies checked, under half for an unresolved V gene and the rest for unknown reasons. V and J calls and clone size are given by that table; D and trimming were obtained from the DNA. Recorded for this sample are some 150,000 clones; roughly 89% of them occurred a single time. 5% of the sample lies in the top ten.

From the cysteine up to the phenylalanine, the CDR3 has a length of 11 residues. The DNA shown is the 33-base CDR3, in frame from base 1. Between the V and J ends, shortened by 5 bases and 4 bases respectively, the junction contains 6 bases. CDR1 MDHEN and CDR2 SYDVKM are derived from the germline V gene. The intended sense of this specimen's time point label: baseline before first vaccination. Vaccinee samples came from UK trials COV001 and COV002, including a single-blind randomized controlled phase 2/3 trial of AZD1222 (ChAdOx1 nCoV-19) in healthy adults. For TCRbeta chain sequencing, PBMC samples were collected from trial participants at day 0 and at day 28 after the second dose. Of note for this clone: This receptor's antigen is unknown. No clone much larger than this one lies a single base away; base qualities are absent.

The sample was peripheral blood, taken on day 0 of AZD1222 vaccination. The clonotype comes from an adult in good health. Recombination joined TRBV28 with TRBJ2-7; no D segment can be confidently identified. The DNA is TGTGCCAGCAGTGATAATTACGAGCAGTACTTC. It encodes CASSDNYEQYF. The entire variable domain, with the stretches around the CDR3 drawn from the reference TRBV28 and TRBJ2-7 proteins, is DVKVTQSSRYLVKRTGEKVFLECVQDMDHENMFWYRQDPGLGLRLIYFSYDVKMKEKGDIPEGYSVSREKKERFSLILESASTNQTSMYLCASSDNYEQYFGPGTRLTVT.